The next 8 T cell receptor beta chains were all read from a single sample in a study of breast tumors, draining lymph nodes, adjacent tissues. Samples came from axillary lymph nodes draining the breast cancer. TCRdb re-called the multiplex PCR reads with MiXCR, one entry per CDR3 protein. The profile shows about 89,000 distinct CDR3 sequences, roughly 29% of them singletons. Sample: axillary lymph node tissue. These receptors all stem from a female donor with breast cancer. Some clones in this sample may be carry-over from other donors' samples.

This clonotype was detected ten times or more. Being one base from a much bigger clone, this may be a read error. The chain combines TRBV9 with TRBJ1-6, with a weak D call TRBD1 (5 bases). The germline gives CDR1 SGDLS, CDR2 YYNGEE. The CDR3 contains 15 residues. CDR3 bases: TGTGCCAGCAGCGGGGCTCCAGGGTCAAATTCACCCCCCCACTTT. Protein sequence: CASSGAPGSNSPPHF.

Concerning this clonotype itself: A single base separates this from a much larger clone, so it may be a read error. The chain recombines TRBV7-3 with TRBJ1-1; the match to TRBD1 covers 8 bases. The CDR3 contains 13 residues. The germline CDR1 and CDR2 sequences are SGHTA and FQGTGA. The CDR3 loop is CASSFTQGGEALF. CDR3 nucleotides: TGTGCCAGCAGCTTTACACAGGGGGGGGAAGCTCTCTTT.

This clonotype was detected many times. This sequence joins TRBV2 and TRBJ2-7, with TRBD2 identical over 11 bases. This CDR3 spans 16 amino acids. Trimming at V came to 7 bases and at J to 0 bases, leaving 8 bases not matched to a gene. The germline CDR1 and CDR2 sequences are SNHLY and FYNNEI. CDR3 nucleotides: TGTGCCAGCACCCCTACTAGCGGGAGATACTCCTACGAGCAGTACTTC. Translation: CASTPTSGRYSYEQYF.

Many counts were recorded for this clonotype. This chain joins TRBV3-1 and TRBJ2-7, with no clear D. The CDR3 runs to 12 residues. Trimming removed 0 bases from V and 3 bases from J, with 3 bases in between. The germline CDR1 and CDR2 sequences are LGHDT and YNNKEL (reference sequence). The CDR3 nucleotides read TGTGCCAGCAGCCAAGATCTCTACGAGCAGTACTTC. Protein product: CASSQDLYEQYF.

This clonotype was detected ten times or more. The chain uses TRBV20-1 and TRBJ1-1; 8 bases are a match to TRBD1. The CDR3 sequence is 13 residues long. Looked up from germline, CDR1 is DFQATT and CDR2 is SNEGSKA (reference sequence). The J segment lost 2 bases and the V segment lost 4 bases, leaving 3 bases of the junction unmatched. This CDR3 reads CSANGQGNTEAFF. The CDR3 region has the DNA TGCAGTGCTAACGGACAGGGTAACACTGAAGCTTTCTTT.

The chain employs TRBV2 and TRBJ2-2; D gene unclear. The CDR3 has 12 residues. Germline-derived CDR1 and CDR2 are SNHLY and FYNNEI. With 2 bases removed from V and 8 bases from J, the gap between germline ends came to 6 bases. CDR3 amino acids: CASSENQGELFF. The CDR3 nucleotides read TGTGCCAGCAGTGAAAATCAAGGGGAGCTGTTTTTT.

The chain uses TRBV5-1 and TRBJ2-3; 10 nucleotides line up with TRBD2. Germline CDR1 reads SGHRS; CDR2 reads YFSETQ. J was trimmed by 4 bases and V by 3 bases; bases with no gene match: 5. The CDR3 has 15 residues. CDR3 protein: CASSSELAGSDTQYF. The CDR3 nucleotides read TGCGCCAGCAGCTCCGAACTAGCGGGATCAGATACGCAGTATTTT.

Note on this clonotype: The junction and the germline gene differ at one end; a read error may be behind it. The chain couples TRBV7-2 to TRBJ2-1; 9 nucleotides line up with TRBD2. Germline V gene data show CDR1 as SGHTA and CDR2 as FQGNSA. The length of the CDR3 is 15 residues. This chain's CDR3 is CASSSGLATYKEQLF. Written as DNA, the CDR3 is TGTGCCAGCAGCTCAGGACTAGCGACCTACAAGGAGCAGCTCTTC.